This T cell receptor (beta chain) emerged from a study of a mutant IDH1 vaccine in newly diagnosed glioma. CDR1 and CDR2 from the germline V gene are MNHEY and SVGAGI. This CDR3 is 14 amino acids long. With 5 bases removed from V and 3 bases from J, the gap between germline ends came to 11 bases. Time point here: week 35, safety follow-up. The vaccine gave 300 ug of a 20-mer mutant IDH1 peptide subcutaneously per dose. As regards this clone: Its target is unknown.

Here immunoSEQ multiplex PCR was the method, and the copy in TCRdb shows in-frame clones only, minus some. This sample yields 25,000 to 40,000 clones, of which around 77% are seen a single time; approximately 8.5% belongs to the top ten. The receptor's source is a woman aged 25-40 years with glioma. Some clones in this sample may be carry-over from other donors' samples. The chain carries TRBV6-5 and TRBJ1-5, with D tentatively TRBD1 (6 bases). The starting material was PBMCs, obtained from a glioma patient whose treatment included an IDH1 peptide vaccine. The chain's CDR3 is CASSEQGLNQPQHF. The CDR3 nucleotides are TGTGCCAGCAGTGAACAGGGTCTCAATCAGCCCCAGCATTTT.